Listed below are T cell receptor beta chains from one sample, sequenced in a study of STAT5B mutations in CD4+ large granular lymphocyte leukemia. Assay: immunoSEQ multiplex PCR; the TCRdb copy retains only in-frame clones and omits some. Of around 20,000 clones listed, 75% are singletons. Sequenced material: CD4+ T cells from blood buffy coats. These receptor sequences come from a human donor in good health. Each CDR3 is given with its conserved first and last residue. A D gene is named only where the DNA matches it firmly. Clone sizes are given selectively: once, few, many, or a class where the clone is expanded.

- TRBJ2-7 - TRBV6-5 CASRKQGSEQYF TGTGCCAGCAGGAAACAGGGCTCCGAGCAGTACTTC
- TRBJ2-7 - TRBV19 CASGIELSYEQYF TGTGCCAGTGGTATTGAACTATCCTACGAGCAGTACTTC
once TRBJ2-6 - TRBV2 CASSEQNSGANVLTF TGTGCCAGCAGTGAACAGAACTCTGGGGCCAACGTCCTGACTTTC
- TRBJ2-5 TRBD1 TRBV7-7 CASSKWSGTGETQYF TGTGCCAGCAGCAAATGGTCCGGGACAGGGGAGACCCAGTACTTC
- TRBJ1-1 - TRBV5-8 CASSFTPNTEAFF TGTGCCAGCAGCTTTACACCGAACACTGAAGCTTTCTTT
- TRBJ2-1 - TRBV15 CATSKGASGAYNEQFF TGTGCCACCAGCAAGGGGGCTAGCGGTGCCTACAATGAGCAGTTCTTC
- TRBJ2-3 - TRBV5-1 CASSLGRGTDTQYF TGCGCCAGCAGCTTGGGGAGGGGCACAGATACGCAGTATTTT
- TRBJ2-7 TRBD1 TRBV6-1 CASFGTGGYEQYF TGTGCCAGCTTTGGGACAGGGGGGTACGAGCAGTACTTC
- TRBJ1-5 TRBD1 TRBV7-9 CASSLSGTGGVQPQHF TGTGCCAGCAGCTTATCCGGGACAGGGGGTGTTCAGCCCCAGCATTTT
- TRBJ2-5 - TRBV7-7 CASSRERQPQETQYF TGTGCTAGCAGCCGCGAGAGACAGCCCCAAGAGACCCAGTACTTC
- TRBJ2-2 - TRBV7-9 CASSLDGRNTGELFF TGTGCCAGCAGCTTAGATGGGAGGAACACCGGGGAGCTGTTTTTT
- TRBJ1-1 - TRBV7-9 CASSLTPGPISEAFF TGTGCCAGCAGCTTAACACCGGGACCCATTTCTGAAGCTTTCTTT
few TRBJ1-4 - TRBV5-1 CASSLAGGTNEKLFF TGCGCCAGCAGCTTGGCCGGCGGGACTAATGAAAAACTGTTTTTT
- TRBJ2-1 - TRBV14 CASSQEGQLTTYLYYNEQFF TGTGCCAGCAGCCAAGAGGGCCAGCTTACGACGTACTTATACTACAATGAGCAGTTCTTC
- TRBJ1-1 - TRBV7-9 CASRTREVSEAFF TGTGCCAGCAGAACGAGGGAGGTTTCCGAAGCTTTCTTT
- TRBJ2-1 - TRBV7-9 CASSLNIREFHEQFF TGTGCCAGCAGCTTAAACATCAGGGAGTTCCATGAGCAGTTCTTC
- TRBJ2-7 TRBD2 TRBV5-5 CASSLGRGTSHEQYF TGTGCCAGCAGCTTGGGTCGGGGGACTAGCCACGAGCAGTACTTC
- TRBJ2-3 TRBD2 TRBV10-3 CAISKSGTSGRSDTQYF TGTGCCATCAGCAAGAGTGGGACTAGCGGGAGGTCAGATACGCAGTATTTT
- TRBJ2-1 - TRBV9 CASSVDGGGPYEQFF TGTGCCAGCAGCGTAGACGGAGGAGGGCCCTATGAGCAGTTCTTC
- TRBJ2-7 - TRBV23-1 CASGTSEGYEQYF TGCGCCAGCGGGACCTCGGAGGGCTACGAGCAGTACTTC
few TRBJ2-7 - TRBV30 CAWSMTGYEQYF TGTGCCTGGAGTATGACAGGTTACGAGCAGTACTTC
few TRBJ2-7 - TRBV10-3 CAISPTGIEQYF TGTGCCATCAGCCCCACAGGTATCGAACAGTACTTC
- TRBJ2-3 TRBD2 TRBV7-2 CASSLAPGRASDTQYF TGTGCCAGCAGCTTAGCGCCCGGGAGGGCCTCAGATACGCAGTATTTT
- TRBJ2-7 TRBD1 TRBV14 CASSPRQGPSSYEQYF TGTGCCAGCAGCCCTAGACAGGGTCCTAGCTCCTACGAGCAGTACTTC
- TRBJ2-5 - TRBV28 CASSFGRGLQETQYF TGTGCCAGCAGTTTTGGAAGGGGCCTGCAAGAGACCCAGTACTTC
- TRBJ2-5 TRBD2 TRBV28 CASSFGVSGRWDQETQYF TGTGCCAGCAGTTTTGGGGTTAGCGGGAGGTGGGACCAAGAGACCCAGTACTTC
- TRBJ2-1 - TRBV30 CAWSFMFNEQFF TGTGCCTGGAGTTTTATGTTCAATGAGCAGTTCTTC
- TRBJ1-4 - TRBV5-4 CASSTGQETEKLFF TGTGCCAGCAGTACCGGCCAGGAGACCGAAAAACTGTTTTTT
once TRBJ2-1 - TRBV11-1 CASSPNPDNSYNEQFF TGTGCCAGCAGCCCCAACCCCGACAACTCCTACAATGAGCAGTTCTTC
- TRBJ1-1 - TRBV29-1 CSARPDTKNTEAFF TGCAGCGCCCGCCCGGACACCAAGAACACTGAAGCTTTCTTT
- TRBJ2-1 TRBD2 TRBV6-6 CATGLAGSNEQFF TGTGCCACGGGACTAGCGGGATCCAATGAGCAGTTCTTC
- TRBJ1-3 - TRBV12-5 CASGNSGAAGNTIYF TGTGCTAGTGGGAACTCAGGGGCCGCTGGAAACACCATATATTTT
- TRBJ2-1 TRBD2 TRBV11-3 CASSPHHQREVFEQFF TGTGCCAGCAGCCCCCATCATCAGCGGGAGGTCTTTGAGCAGTTCTTC
- TRBJ2-1 - TRBV11-2 CASSPGGNGPYNEQFF TGTGCCAGCAGCCCCGGGGGTAACGGGCCCTACAATGAGCAGTTCTTC
- TRBJ2-3 TRBD2 TRBV11-3 CASSLQAGGQDTQYF TGTGCCAGCAGCTTGCAGGCGGGAGGTCAAGATACGCAGTATTTT
once TRBJ1-1 - TRBV6-6 CASTFDRTEAFF TGTGCCAGCACCTTCGACCGCACTGAAGCTTTCTTT
- TRBJ2-1 TRBD2 TRBV5-8 CASSPLVSGLAGNEQFF TGTGCCAGCAGCCCACTTGTATCAGGACTAGCGGGCAATGAGCAGTTCTTC
- TRBJ1-1 TRBD1 TRBV18 CASSPGQLNTEAFF TGTGCCAGCTCACCGGGACAGTTGAACACTGAAGCTTTCTTT
- TRBJ2-1 TRBD1 TRBV10-3 CAIREKTGGYNEQFF TGTGCCATCAGGGAGAAGACAGGGGGGTACAATGAGCAGTTCTTC